One TCR beta chain is described in this entry. The data were taken from a study of OX40 agonist ivuxolimab in advanced cancers. Germline V lookup: CDR1 LNHNV, CDR2 YYDKDF (reference sequence). This CDR3 has 17 residues. Trimming left V 0 bases short and J 1 base short, with 15 bases between. Measured with immunoSEQ multiplex PCR; TCRdb has only the in-frame clones, and not every one. Altogether 70,000 to 85,000 clones are present, about nine tenths being singletons, with the ten largest covering approximately 1.2%. The origin of this receptor is an adult with an advanced solid tumor such as melanoma, head and neck, liver or kidney cancer. The chain recombines TRBV15 with TRBJ1-2; D not resolved. The sample here was CD4+ or CD8+ T cells sorted from blood, taken in a trial of the OX40 agonist ivuxolimab. The CDR3 DNA reads as TGTGCCACCAGCAGAGATCTCTCCCGGGCCGATAACTATGGCTACACCTTC. It is translated as CATSRDLSRADNYGYTF.